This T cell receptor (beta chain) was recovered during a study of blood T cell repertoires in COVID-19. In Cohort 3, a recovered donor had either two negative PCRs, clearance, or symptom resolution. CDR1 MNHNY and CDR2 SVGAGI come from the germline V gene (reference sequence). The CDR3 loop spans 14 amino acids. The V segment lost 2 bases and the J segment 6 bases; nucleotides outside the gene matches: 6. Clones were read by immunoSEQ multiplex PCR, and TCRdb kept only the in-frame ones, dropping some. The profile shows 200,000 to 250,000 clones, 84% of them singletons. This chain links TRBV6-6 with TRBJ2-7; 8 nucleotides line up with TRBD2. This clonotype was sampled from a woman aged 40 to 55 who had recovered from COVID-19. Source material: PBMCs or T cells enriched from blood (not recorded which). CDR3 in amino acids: CASSYQRETTEQYF. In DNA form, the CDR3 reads TGTGCCAGCAGTTACCAGCGGGAGACCACCGAGCAGTACTTC.